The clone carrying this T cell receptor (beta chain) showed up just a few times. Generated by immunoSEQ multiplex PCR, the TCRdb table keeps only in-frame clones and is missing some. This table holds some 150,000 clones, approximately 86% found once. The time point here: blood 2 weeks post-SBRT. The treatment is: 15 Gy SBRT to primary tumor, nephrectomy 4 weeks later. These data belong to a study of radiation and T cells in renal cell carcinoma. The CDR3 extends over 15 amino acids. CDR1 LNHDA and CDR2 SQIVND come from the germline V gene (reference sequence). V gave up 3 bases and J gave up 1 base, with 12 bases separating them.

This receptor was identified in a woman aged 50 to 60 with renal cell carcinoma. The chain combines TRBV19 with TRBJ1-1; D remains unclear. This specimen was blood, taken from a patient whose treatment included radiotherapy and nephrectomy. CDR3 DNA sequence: TGTGCCAGTAGTATTCACACTCTTCCGAACACTGAAGCTTTCTTT. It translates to CASSIHTLPNTEAFF.